This T cell receptor (beta chain) came from a study of T cell repertoires in cytomegalovirus infection. On the study more broadly: Indications came from public TCR beta signatures; they pointed to CMV infection and to a matching HLA type. General observations from the study: CMV-specific HLA-C-restricted TCR beta clonotypes dominated the ex vivo response. Based on cumulative public TCR beta family frequency, carriers of CMV plus the relevant HLA were identified.

TCRdb passed the reads through MiXCR, listing each CDR3 protein once. The sample contains 150,000 to 200,000 distinct CDR3 sequences, over 25% of which appear only once. For this clonotype: Its antigen remains unidentified.

CDR1 and CDR2 (germline): SNHLY, FYNNEI. V was trimmed by 8 bases and J by 4 bases, leaving 17 bases between them. The CDR3 extends over 14 amino acids. This sequence originates from a human donor in good health (CMV status not recorded). Some clones in this sample may be carry-over from other donors' samples. Sequencing input: PBMCs. This chain uses TRBV2 with TRBJ1-1, with D perhaps matching TRBD1 (6 bases). CDR3 sequence: CASSLGRGSTEAFF. CDR3 coding DNA: TGTGCCAGCTCCTTAGGCAGGGGATCCACTGAAGCTTTCTTT. Supplemented by reference TRBV2 and TRBJ1-1, the full variable domain reads EPEVTQTPSHQVTQMGQEVILRCVPISNHLYFYWYRQILGQKVEFLVSFYNNEISEKSEIFDDQFSVERPDGSNFTLKIRSTKLEDSAMYFCASSLGRGSTEAFFGQGTRLTVV.